This T cell receptor beta chain was captured by sequencing in a study of blood T cell repertoires in COVID-19. In the study overall: In each case, the material was cDNA or gDNA derived from T cells, B-cell-depleted T cells, or PBMCs.

This clone has only a few counts. The germline V gene has CDR1 MNHEY and CDR2 SVGEGT. J gave up 3 bases and V 0 bases, and 5 bases lay outside the gene matches. The CDR3 is 17 residues long. Sequenced by immunoSEQ multiplex PCR; TCRdb stores in-frame clones only, minus some. The repertoire has about 300,000 clones, 86% of them found once; the top ten carry 1.6%. This sequence was found in a woman between 50 and 59 years old with acute or convalescent COVID-19. The rearrangement uses TRBV6-2 or TRBV6-3 and TRBJ2-7; TRBD2 agrees at 13 bases. The material sequenced was peripheral blood. In DNA form, the CDR3 reads TGTGCCAGCAGTTACTCCGGACTAGCGGGAGACCGCTACGAGCAGTACTTC. Protein sequence: CASSYSGLAGDRYEQYF.